The TCR beta chain under discussion was sequenced for a study of blood T cell repertoires in COVID-19 (dated by TCRdb to between 2020 and 2021). Background for the entire study: The collaborator samples originated in the United States, Italy and Spain and spanned the acute and convalescent phases of COVID-19. Where available, HLA class I and class II types were taken from metadata supplied by the sample provider and were not determined by assay-based typing. Nearly every sample came with metadata listing a de-identified subject ID, COVID-19 status, age in years and sex. The material from the prospective study consisted of cDNA or gDNA derived from T cells, B-cell-depleted T cells, or PBMCs. The samples were drawn from the first 160 participants of the ongoing ImmuneRACE study and from more than 1,000 subjects provided by 6 global collaborators. The repertoires were released in a freely available public database intended as a resource for research on the immune response to SARS-CoV-2. The dataset comprised deeply sampled blood TCRbeta repertoires from subjects exposed to, actively infected with, or recovered from COVID-19. Here is what the overall study found, with its caveats: How much clinical and demographic metadata was included differed by source and by participant, and the metadata was provided uncurated.

Taken from the germline V gene, the CDR1 and CDR2 loops are SNHLY and FYNNEI. Its CDR3 holds 12 amino acids, cysteine through phenylalanine. Just CDR3 DNA is preserved here, 36 bases in frame from base 1. The trim is 7 bases for V and 8 bases for J, with a gap of 14 bases between the germline ends. The immunoSEQ Assay, a bias-controlled multiplex PCR, was used to amplify TCRbeta CDR3 regions from genomic DNA. In the paper's pipeline: The number of nucleated cells in each sample was estimated by amplification of reference gene primers within the assay. Sequence reads were collapsed and filtered to measure the absolute abundance of every unique TCRbeta CDR3 rearrangement. For each sample, productive Simpson clonality was calculated as the square root of Simpson's diversity index across productive rearrangements. The immuneACCESS repertoire file appears here via TCRdb, limited to in-frame rearrangements. These files lack a portion of the clones; in checked studies, under half of the deficit traces to unresolved V genes, and the cause of the others is not known. For V, J and clone size, that table is used; D and trimming come from the DNA. The sample table shows tens of thousands of clones, and about 82% are seen once. The ten largest clones represent approximately 15% of the sample.

The collaborating institutions used their own protocols to collect whole blood in K2EDTA tubes. For TCRbeta analysis, collaborator samples were shipped as frozen whole blood, as isolated PBMCs, or as DNA extracted from either sample type. Note on this clone: Its antigen remains undetermined. Base qualities are not at hand, and no much larger clone is one base apart.

What was sequenced was peripheral blood. Recombination linked TRBV2 to TRBJ1-2, with a weak D call of TRBD1 (5 bases match). The receptor was derived from a human donor in a cohort sampled during active COVID-19. Here is the DNA: TGTGCCAGCACCCAGGGATTCGGGGGCTACACCTTC. Its protein product is CASTQGFGGYTF.